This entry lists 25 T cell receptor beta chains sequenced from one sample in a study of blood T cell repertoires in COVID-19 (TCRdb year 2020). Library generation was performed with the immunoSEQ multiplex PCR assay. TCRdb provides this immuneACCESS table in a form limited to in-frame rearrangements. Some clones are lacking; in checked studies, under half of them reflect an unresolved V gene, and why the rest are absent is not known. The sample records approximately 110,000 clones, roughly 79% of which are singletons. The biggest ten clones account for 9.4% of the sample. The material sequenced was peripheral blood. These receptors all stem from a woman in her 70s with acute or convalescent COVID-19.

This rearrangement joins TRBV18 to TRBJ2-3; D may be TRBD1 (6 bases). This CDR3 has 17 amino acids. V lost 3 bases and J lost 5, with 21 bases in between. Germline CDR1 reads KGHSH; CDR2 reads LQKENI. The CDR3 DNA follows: TGTGCCAGCTCACCCCAGAGCCCAGGATCGGGACAAGATACGCAGTATTTT. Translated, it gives CASSPQSPGSGQDTQYF.

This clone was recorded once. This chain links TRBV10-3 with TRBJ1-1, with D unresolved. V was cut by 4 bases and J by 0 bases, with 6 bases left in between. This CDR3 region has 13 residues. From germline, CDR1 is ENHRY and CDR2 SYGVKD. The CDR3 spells CAISAGLNTEAFF. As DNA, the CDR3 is TGTGCCATCAGTGCGGGATTGAACACTGAAGCTTTCTTT.

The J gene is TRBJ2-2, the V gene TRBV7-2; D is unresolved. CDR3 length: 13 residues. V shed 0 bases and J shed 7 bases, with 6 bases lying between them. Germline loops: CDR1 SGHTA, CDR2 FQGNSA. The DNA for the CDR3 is TGTGCCAGCAGCTTAGCGACACACGGGGAGCTGTTTTTT. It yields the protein CASSLATHGELFF.

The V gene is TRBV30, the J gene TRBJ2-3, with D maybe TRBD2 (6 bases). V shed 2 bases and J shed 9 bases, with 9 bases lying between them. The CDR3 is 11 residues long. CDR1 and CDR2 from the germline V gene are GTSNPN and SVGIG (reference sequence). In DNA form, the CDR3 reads TGTGCCTGGAGTCTAGCGCTGACGCAGTATTTT. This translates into CAWSLALTQYF. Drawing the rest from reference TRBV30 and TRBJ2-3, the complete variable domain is SQTIHQWPATLVQPVGSPLSLECTVEGTSNPNLYWYRQAAGRGLQLLFYSVGIGQISSEVPQNLSASRPQDRQFILSSKKLLLSDSGFYLCAWSLALTQYFGPGTRLTVL.

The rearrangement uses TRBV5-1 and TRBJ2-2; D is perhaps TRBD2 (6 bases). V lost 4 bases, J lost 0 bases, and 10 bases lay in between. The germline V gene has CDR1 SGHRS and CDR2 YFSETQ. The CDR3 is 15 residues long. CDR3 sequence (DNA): TGCGCCAGCAGCGTAGCGGTAACGAACACCGGGGAGCTGTTTTTT. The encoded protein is CASSVAVTNTGELFF. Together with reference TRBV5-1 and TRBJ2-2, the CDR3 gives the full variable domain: KAGVTQTPRYLIKTRGQQVTLSCSPISGHRSVSWYQQTPGQGLQFLFEYFSETQRNKGNFPGRFSGRQFSNSRSEMNVSTLELGDSALYLCASSVAVTNTGELFFGEGSRLTVL.

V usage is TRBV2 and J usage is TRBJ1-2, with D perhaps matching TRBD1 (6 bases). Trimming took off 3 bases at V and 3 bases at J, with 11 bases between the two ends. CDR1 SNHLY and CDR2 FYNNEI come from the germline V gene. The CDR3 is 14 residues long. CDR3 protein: CASSEQGSYYGYTF. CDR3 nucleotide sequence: TGTGCCAGCAGTGAGCAGGGGTCTTACTATGGCTACACCTTC.

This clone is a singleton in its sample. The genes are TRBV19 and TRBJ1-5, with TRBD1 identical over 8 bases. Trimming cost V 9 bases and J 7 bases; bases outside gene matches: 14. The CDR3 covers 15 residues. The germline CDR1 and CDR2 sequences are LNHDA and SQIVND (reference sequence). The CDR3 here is CASANQGARGQPQHF. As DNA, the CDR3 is TGTGCCAGCGCCAACCAGGGGGCGCGAGGACAGCCCCAGCATTTT.

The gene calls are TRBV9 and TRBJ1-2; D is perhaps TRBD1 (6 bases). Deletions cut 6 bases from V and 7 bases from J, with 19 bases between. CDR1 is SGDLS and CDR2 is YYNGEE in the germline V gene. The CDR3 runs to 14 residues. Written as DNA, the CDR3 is TGTGCCAGCACGCTTGGGGACAACTTGGGTGGCTACACCTTC. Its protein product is CASTLGDNLGGYTF.

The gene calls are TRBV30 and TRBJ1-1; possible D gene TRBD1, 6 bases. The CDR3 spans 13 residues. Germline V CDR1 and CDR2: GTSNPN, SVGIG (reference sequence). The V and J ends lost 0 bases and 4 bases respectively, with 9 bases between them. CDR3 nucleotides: TGTGCCTGGAGTGTAAACAGGGTCACTGAAGCTTTCTTT. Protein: CAWSVNRVTEAFF.

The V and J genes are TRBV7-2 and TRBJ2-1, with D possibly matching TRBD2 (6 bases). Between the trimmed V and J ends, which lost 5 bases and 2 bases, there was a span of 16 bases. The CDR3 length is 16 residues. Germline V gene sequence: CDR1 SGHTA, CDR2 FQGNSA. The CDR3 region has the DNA TGTGCCAGCAGCCACACTAGCCCGAGTGCCTACAATGAGCAGTTCTTC. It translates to CASSHTSPSAYNEQFF.

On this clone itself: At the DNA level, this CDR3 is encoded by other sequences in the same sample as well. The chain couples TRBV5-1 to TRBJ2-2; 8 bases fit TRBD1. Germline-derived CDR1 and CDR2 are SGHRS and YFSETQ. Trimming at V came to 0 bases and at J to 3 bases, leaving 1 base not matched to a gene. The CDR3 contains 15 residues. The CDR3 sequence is CASSLDRGDTGELFF. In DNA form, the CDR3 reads TGCGCCAGCAGCTTGGACAGGGGGGACACCGGGGAGCTGTTTTTT. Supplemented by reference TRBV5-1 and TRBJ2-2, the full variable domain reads KAGVTQTPRYLIKTRGQQVTLSCSPISGHRSVSWYQQTPGQGLQFLFEYFSETQRNKGNFPGRFSGRQFSNSRSEMNVSTLELGDSALYLCASSLDRGDTGELFFGEGSRLTVL.

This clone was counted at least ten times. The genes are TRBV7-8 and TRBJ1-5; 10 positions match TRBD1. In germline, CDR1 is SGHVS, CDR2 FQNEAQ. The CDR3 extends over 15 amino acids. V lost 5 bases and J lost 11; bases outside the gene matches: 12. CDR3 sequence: CASSARRQGALSQHF. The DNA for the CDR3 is TGTGCCAGCAGCGCCCGCCGACAGGGGGCATTGTCCCAGCATTTT.

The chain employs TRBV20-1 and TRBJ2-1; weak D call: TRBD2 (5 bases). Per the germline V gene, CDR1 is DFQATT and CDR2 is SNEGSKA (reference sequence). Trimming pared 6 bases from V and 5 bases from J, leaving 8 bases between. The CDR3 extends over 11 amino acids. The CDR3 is CSAEGHNEQFF. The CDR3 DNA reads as TGCAGTGCAGAGGGCCACAATGAGCAGTTCTTC.

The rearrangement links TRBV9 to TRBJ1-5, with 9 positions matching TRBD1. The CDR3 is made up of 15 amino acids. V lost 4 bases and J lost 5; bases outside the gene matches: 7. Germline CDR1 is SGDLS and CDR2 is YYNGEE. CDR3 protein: CASSPGTGRDQPQHF. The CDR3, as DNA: TGTGCCAGCAGCCCCGGGACAGGGCGTGATCAGCCCCAGCATTTT. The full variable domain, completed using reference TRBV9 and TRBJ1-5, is DSGVTQTPKHLITATGQRVTLRCSPRSGDLSVYWYQQSLDQGLQFLIQYYNGEERAKGNILERFSAQQFPDLHSELNLSSLELGDSALYFCASSPGTGRDQPQHFGDGTRLSIL.

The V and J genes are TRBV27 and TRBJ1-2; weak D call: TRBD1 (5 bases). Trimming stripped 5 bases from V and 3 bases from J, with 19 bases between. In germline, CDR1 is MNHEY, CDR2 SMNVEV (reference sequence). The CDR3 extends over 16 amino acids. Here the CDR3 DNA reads TGTGCCAGCAGTACGTCAAGCGGGGGAGGGCACTATGGCTACACCTTC. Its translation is CASSTSSGGGHYGYTF.

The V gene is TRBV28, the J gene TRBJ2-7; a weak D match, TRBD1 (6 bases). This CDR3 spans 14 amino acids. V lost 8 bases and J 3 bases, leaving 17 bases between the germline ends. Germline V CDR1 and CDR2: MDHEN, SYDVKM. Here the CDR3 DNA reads TGTGCCAGCCAGGGGTCGGGGTCCCTCTACGAGCAGTACTTC. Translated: CASQGSGSLYEQYF.

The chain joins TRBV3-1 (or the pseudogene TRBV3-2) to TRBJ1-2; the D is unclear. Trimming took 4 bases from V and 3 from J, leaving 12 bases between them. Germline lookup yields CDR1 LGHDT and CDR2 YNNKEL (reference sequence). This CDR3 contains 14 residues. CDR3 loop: CASSPQPSDYGYTF. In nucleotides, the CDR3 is TGTGCCAGCAGCCCACAGCCGTCCGACTATGGCTACACCTTC.

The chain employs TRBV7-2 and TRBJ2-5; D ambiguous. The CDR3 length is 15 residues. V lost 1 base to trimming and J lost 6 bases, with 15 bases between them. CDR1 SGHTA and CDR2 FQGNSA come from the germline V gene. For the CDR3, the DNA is TGTGCCAGCAGCTTAGTGTGGTCAGGAATGAAGACCCAGTACTTC. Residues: CASSLVWSGMKTQYF. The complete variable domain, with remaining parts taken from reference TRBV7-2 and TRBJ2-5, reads GAGVSQSPSNKVTEKGKDVELRCDPISGHTALYWYRQSLGQGLEFLIYFQGNSAPDKSGLPSDRFSAERTGGSVSTLTIQRTQQEDSAVYLCASSLVWSGMKTQYFGPGTRLLVL.

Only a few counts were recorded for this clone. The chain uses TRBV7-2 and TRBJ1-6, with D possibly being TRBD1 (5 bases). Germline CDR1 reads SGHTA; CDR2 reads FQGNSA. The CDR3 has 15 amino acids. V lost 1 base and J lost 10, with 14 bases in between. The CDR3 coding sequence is TGTGCCAGCAGCTTAGGACGGCAGGGATCCTCACCCCTCCACTTT. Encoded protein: CASSLGRQGSSPLHF. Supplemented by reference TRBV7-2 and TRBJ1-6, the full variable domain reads GAGVSQSPSNKVTEKGKDVELRCDPISGHTALYWYRQSLGQGLEFLIYFQGNSAPDKSGLPSDRFSAERTGGSVSTLTIQRTQQEDSAVYLCASSLGRQGSSPLHFGNGTRLTVT.

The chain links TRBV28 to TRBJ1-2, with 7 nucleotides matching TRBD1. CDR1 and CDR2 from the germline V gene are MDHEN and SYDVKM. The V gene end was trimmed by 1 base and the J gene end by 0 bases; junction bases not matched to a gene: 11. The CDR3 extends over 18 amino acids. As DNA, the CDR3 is TGTGCCAGCAGTTTATTTTCCGGACCAGGGGGTCCTAACTATGGCTACACCTTC. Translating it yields CASSLFSGPGGPNYGYTF.

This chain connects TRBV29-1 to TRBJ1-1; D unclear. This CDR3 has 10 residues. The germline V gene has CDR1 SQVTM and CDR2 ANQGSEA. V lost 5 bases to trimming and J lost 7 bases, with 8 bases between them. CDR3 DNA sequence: TGCAGCGTTTATGAGGTTGAAGCTTTCTTT. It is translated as CSVYEVEAFF.

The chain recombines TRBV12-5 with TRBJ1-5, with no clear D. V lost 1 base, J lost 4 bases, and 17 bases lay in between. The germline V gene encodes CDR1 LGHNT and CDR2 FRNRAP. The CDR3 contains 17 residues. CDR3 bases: TGTGCTAGTGGTTTGGCTCCTTTAGAGCTTTTGAATCAGCCCCAGCATTTT. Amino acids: CASGLAPLELLNQPQHF.

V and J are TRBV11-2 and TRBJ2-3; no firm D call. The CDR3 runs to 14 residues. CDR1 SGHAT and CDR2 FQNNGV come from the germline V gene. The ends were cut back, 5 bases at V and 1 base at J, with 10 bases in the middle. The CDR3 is CASSTHSRTDTQYF. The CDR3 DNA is TGTGCCAGCAGCACCCACAGCCGCACAGATACGCAGTATTTT.

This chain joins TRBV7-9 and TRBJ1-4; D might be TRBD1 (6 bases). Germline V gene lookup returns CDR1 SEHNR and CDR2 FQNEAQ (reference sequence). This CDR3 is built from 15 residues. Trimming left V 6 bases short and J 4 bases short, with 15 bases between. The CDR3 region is CASRPNRDINEKLFF. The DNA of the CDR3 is TGTGCCAGCAGGCCCAACCGGGACATTAATGAAAAACTGTTTTTT.

DNA for the CDR3: TGTGCCAGCAGTGACCAGGGCTACTATGGCTACACCTTC. This codes for CASSDQGYYGYTF. The chain links TRBV2 to TRBJ1-2; tentatively, D is TRBD1 (5 bases). The CDR3 extends over 13 amino acids. Between the trimmed V and J ends, which lost 3 bases and 3 bases, there was a span of 8 bases. Germline CDR1 and CDR2: SNHLY and FYNNEI.